This is a list of T cell receptor beta chains from one sample in a study of shared clonotypes between healthy human individuals. Using immunoSEQ multiplex PCR, the repertoire was profiled, and TCRdb retains in-frame clones only, with some absent. This sample has around 2.5 million clones; 93% occur once, and the top ten carry 0.35% to 0.45%. Sequencing was done on a sample of naive CD4+ T cells from PBMCs. Receptors were obtained from a man aged 18 to 30 in good health. Some clones in this sample may be carry-over from other donors' samples. CDR3s include the opening cysteine and the closing phenylalanine or tryptophan. The order of the fields is V gene, J gene, clone size, CDR3 protein. The size entry is marked missing in some rows and otherwise reads once, few, many or a size class.

V: TRBV5-1; J: TRBJ1-1; size: few; CDR3: CASSSQGNTEAFF
V: TRBV2; J: TRBJ2-3; size: .; CDR3: CASRTADTQYF
V: TRBV28; J: TRBJ2-7; size: .; CDR3: CASRWGDRGLEQYF
V: TRBV15; J: TRBJ1-5; size: .; CDR3: CATSRDFGQGNQPQHF
V: TRBV28; J: TRBJ2-3; size: .; CDR3: CASSPPHRGSTDTQYF
V: TRBV5-6; J: TRBJ2-1; size: .; CDR3: CASSPESLSGLRNEQFF
V: TRBV11-2; J: TRBJ2-7; size: .; CDR3: CASSLNLGQGEQYF
V: TRBV28; J: TRBJ1-1; size: .; CDR3: CASSWAGRSFF
V: TRBV7-9; J: TRBJ1-2; size: .; CDR3: CASSFGLGGYTF
V: TRBV18; J: TRBJ2-1; size: .; CDR3: CASSPGLSSYNEQFF
V: TRBV5-6; J: TRBJ1-6; size: .; CDR3: CASSWRQSSYNSPLHF
V: TRBV18; J: TRBJ2-1; size: .; CDR3: CASSPLTGTDNEQFF
V: TRBV9; J: TRBJ2-4; size: .; CDR3: CASSVGTSGAKNIQYF
V: TRBV4-1; J: TRBJ2-1; size: .; CDR3: CASSQDNWPERNEQFF
V: TRBV5-1; J: TRBJ1-3; size: .; CDR3: CASRVPGGNTIYF
V: TRBV5-1; J: TRBJ2-4; size: .; CDR3: CASRPGELAGIKNIQYF
V: TRBV5-1; J: TRBJ2-7; size: .; CDR3: CASSLWAGGLAGAGYEQYF
V: TRBV6-5; J: TRBJ1-6; size: .; CDR3: CASSRRGAYNSPLHF
V: TRBV9; J: TRBJ2-1; size: .; CDR3: CASSARSQNEQFF
V: TRBV5-1; J: TRBJ2-7; size: .; CDR3: CASSFSGTSGRSHEQYF
V: TRBV9; J: TRBJ2-2; size: once; CDR3: CASSGSRAGELFF
V: TRBV7-9; J: TRBJ2-5; size: .; CDR3: CASSLRVEGETQYF
V: TRBV29-1; J: TRBJ2-7; size: .; CDR3: CSVKRAEDYEQYF
V: TRBV19; J: TRBJ2-5; size: once; CDR3: CASSIDIRLAGGPSVTQYF
V: TRBV9; J: TRBJ2-1; size: .; CDR3: CASSEGPPRAYNEQFF
V: TRBV9; J: TRBJ2-1; size: .; CDR3: CASSVGGNSYNEQFF
V: TRBV9; J: TRBJ2-5; size: .; CDR3: CASSVGPGGGETQYF
V: TRBV5-1; J: TRBJ1-5; size: few; CDR3: CASSFGSNQPQHF
V: TRBV6-5; J: TRBJ2-2; size: .; CDR3: CASSFRGARGTGELFF
V: TRBV4-3; J: TRBJ2-7; size: .; CDR3: CASSQDYWTASYEQYF
V: TRBV18; J: TRBJ1-5; size: once; CDR3: CASSSSFNQPQHF
V: TRBV2; J: TRBJ1-5; size: few; CDR3: CASSRTVSNQPQHF
V: TRBV2; J: TRBJ1-1; size: once; CDR3: CASRGHESLNTEAFF
V: TRBV5-1; J: TRBJ2-3; size: .; CDR3: CASSLDTREADTQYF
V: TRBV19; J: TRBJ2-3; size: .; CDR3: CASRSTGTADTQYF
V: TRBV5-6; J: TRBJ1-5; size: .; CDR3: CASSPSWRLTGPQHF
V: TRBV19; J: TRBJ2-3; size: .; CDR3: CASSMGGLDGDTQYF
V: TRBV19; J: TRBJ2-1; size: .; CDR3: CASSITGTGDVNEQFF
V: TRBV11-2; J: TRBJ2-5; size: .; CDR3: CASGRQVQETQYF
V: TRBV7-8; J: TRBJ1-2; size: .; CDR3: CASSLGQHYGYTF
V: TRBV29-1; J: TRBJ2-5; size: .; CDR3: CSGAQGSETQYF
V: TRBV6-1; J: TRBJ1-1; size: .; CDR3: CASSEAPKVRGEAFF
V: TRBV29-1; J: TRBJ1-2; size: .; CDR3: CSGSGTNLVGGYTF
V: TRBV5-1; J: TRBJ1-4; size: .; CDR3: CASRGQATNEKLFF
V: TRBV5-1; J: TRBJ2-2; size: once; CDR3: CASSLGGSDPGELFF